A selection of T cell receptor beta chains follows, all from one sample in a study of post-analysis software for immune sequencing data. One entry per CDR3 protein results from TCRdb running MiXCR on the PCR reads. Of roughly 570,000 distinct CDR3 sequences detected, around 36% appear once; the ten largest clones hold approximately 5.4%. The sample taken for sequencing was blood. The receptors here all came from a girl aged 2-17 years with multiple sclerosis. CDR3s include the opening cysteine and the closing phenylalanine or tryptophan. Fields, in order: CDR3 DNA, CDR3 protein, J gene, clone size, V gene, D gene. D genes are given only for firm matches. Not all rows give a size; the values are once, few, many and, for expanded clones, a class.

cdr3_nt: TGTGCCAGCAGCTTCAGCAGGGCAGATACGCAGTATTTT; cdr3_aa: CASSFSRADTQYF; j_call: TRBJ2-3; clone_size: many; v_call: TRBV12-3/TRBV12-4; d_call: NA
cdr3_nt: TGCAGTGCTAGGTCGGGGGGGGGCGTAAGCAATCAGCCCCAGCATTTT; cdr3_aa: CSARSGGGVSNQPQHF; j_call: TRBJ1-5; clone_size: NA; v_call: TRBV20-1; d_call: NA
cdr3_nt: TGTGCCAGCAGTGAAGCCAGGGACAGGGAGCCTCGTAATGGCTACACCTTC; cdr3_aa: CASSEARDREPRNGYTF; j_call: TRBJ1-2; clone_size: few; v_call: TRBV6-1; d_call: TRBD1
cdr3_nt: TGCAGTGCTAGAAGCGACAGCGGGAGGAACACCGGGGAGCTGTTTTTT; cdr3_aa: CSARSDSGRNTGELFF; j_call: TRBJ2-2; clone_size: NA; v_call: TRBV20-1; d_call: TRBD2
cdr3_nt: TGTGCCATCAAAGGGGCAGGGGGCGTCTATGGCTACACCTTC; cdr3_aa: CAIKGAGGVYGYTF; j_call: TRBJ1-2; clone_size: NA; v_call: TRBV10-3; d_call: TRBD1
cdr3_nt: TGTGCCAGCACACCAGGTTTGGGGGGCGGATGGGAGCAGTTCTTC; cdr3_aa: CASTPGLGGGWEQFF; j_call: TRBJ2-1; clone_size: few; v_call: TRBV9; d_call: NA
cdr3_nt: TGCAGTGCTAGACGCCGGGACCTGACAGATACGCAGTATTTT; cdr3_aa: CSARRRDLTDTQYF; j_call: TRBJ2-3; clone_size: few; v_call: TRBV20-1; d_call: NA
cdr3_nt: TGTGCCAGCAGTTCCACAGGACCTAGCCAGCATTTT; cdr3_aa: CASSSTGPSQHF; j_call: TRBJ1-5; clone_size: NA; v_call: TRBV12-3/TRBV12-4; d_call: NA
cdr3_nt: TGTGCCAGCAGCCCCTTAGCGGGGGGGCTCGATGAGCAGTTCTTC; cdr3_aa: CASSPLAGGLDEQFF; j_call: TRBJ2-1; clone_size: few; v_call: TRBV9; d_call: TRBD2
cdr3_nt: TGTGCCAGCACCCTTGGGGGGGGTGGGGCGAACACTGAAGCTTTCTTT; cdr3_aa: CASTLGGGGANTEAFF; j_call: TRBJ1-1; clone_size: NA; v_call: TRBV28; d_call: NA
cdr3_nt: TGCGCCAGCAGTGAGTCGATGCCCGGGGCCCTAGGAGAACAGTACTTC; cdr3_aa: CASSESMPGALGEQYF; j_call: TRBJ2-7; clone_size: NA; v_call: TRBV10-2; d_call: NA
cdr3_nt: TGTGCCAGCAGGCCCGGCCCCAGGGATACGCAGTATTTT; cdr3_aa: CASRPGPRDTQYF; j_call: TRBJ2-3; clone_size: few; v_call: TRBV28; d_call: NA